Listed here are 5 T cell receptor beta chains from one sample, sequenced in a study of T cell repertoires in cytomegalovirus infection. TCRdb processed the reads anew with MiXCR; each CDR3 protein has one entry. Of 490,000 or so distinct CDR3 sequences listed, over 9% are singletons. The material sequenced was PBMCs. The receptors come from a human donor in good health (CMV status not recorded). Some clones in this sample may be carry-over from other donors' samples.

This clonotype was observed at least ten times. The CDR3 sequence: CASSLVSRLAGRDTQYF. CDR3 bases: TGTGCCAGCAGCTTAGTATCGAGACTAGCGGGGAGAGATACGCAGTATTTT. This chain uses TRBV7-2 with TRBJ2-3; the match to TRBD2 covers 11 bases. From germline, CDR1 is SGHTA and CDR2 FQGNSA. V was pared by 1 base and J by 5 bases, with 8 bases of the junction left unmatched. The length of the CDR3 is 17 residues.

In its sample, this clonotype was seen many times. V usage is TRBV18 and J usage is TRBJ2-3, with 10 bases fitting TRBD2. The CDR3 is 15 amino acids. V lost 3 bases and J lost 5; bases outside the gene matches: 5. The germline V gene has CDR1 KGHSH and CDR2 LQKENI. DNA of the CDR3: TGTGCCAGCTCACCTCCTAGCGGGAGTAAAGATACGCAGTATTTT. Protein product: CASSPPSGSKDTQYF.

This clonotype was detected only a few times. The chain carries TRBV18 and TRBJ1-5; D is perhaps TRBD1 (5 bases). Germline loops: CDR1 KGHSH, CDR2 LQKENI. The length of the CDR3 is 16 residues. With 2 bases removed from V and 4 bases from J, the gap between germline ends came to 15 bases. As DNA, the CDR3 is TGTGCCAGCTCACCATCCGTTCAGGGAGGAAATCAGCCCCAGCATTTT. This gives the protein CASSPSVQGGNQPQHF. Variable domain in full (rest from reference TRBV18 and TRBJ1-5): NAGVMQNPRHLVRRRGQEARLRCSPMKGHSHVYWYRQLPEEGLKFMVYLQKENIIDESGMPKERFSAEFPKEGPSILRIQQVVRGDSAAYFCASSPSVQGGNQPQHFGDGTRLSIL.

In its sample, this clonotype was seen many times. The chain carries TRBV28 and TRBJ1-5; D gene uncertain. This CDR3 spans 15 amino acids. V was pared by 5 bases and J by 4 bases, with 15 bases between. The germline V gene encodes CDR1 MDHEN and CDR2 SYDVKM. The CDR3 DNA reads as TGTGCCAGCAGTACCCTGGCCGGCGGGAATCAGCCCCAGCATTTT. Protein sequence: CASSTLAGGNQPQHF.

This clonotype has ten or more counts. The chain links TRBV11-2 to TRBJ1-2; D may be TRBD1 (5 bases). CDR3 length equals 17 residues. V lost 5 bases and J lost 2, with 21 bases in between. The germline gives CDR1 SGHAT, CDR2 FQNNGV. The CDR3 DNA reads as TGTGCCAGCAGCCCTACAGGAACGACCTACCAAAACTATGGCTACACCTTC. Amino acids: CASSPTGTTYQNYGYTF.